This T cell receptor (beta chain) was identified in a study of vaccination effects on CD4 cells after COVID-19. Some clones are missing from TCRdb's copy, which holds only in-frame ones; the method was immunoSEQ multiplex PCR. The sample carries about 38,000 clones, roughly 82% recorded once. Trimming cost V 5 bases and J 0 bases, with 14 bases left between them. This CDR3 has 16 amino acids. The germline gives CDR1 SGHTA, CDR2 FQGNSA. Points on this clone: Its antigen is not identified.

Culture lasted roughly 9 days before CD4+ T cell isolation. No vaccinee had earlier SARS-CoV-2 infection, and nucleocapsid antibodies were negative. This rearrangement joins TRBV7-2 to TRBJ1-5, with D perhaps TRBD1 (6 bases). The sequences come from CD4+ T cells from PBMCs cultured without peptide, collected before COVID-19 vaccination. This clonotype was obtained from a human donor who received a COVID-19 vaccine. This CDR3 reads CASSLRDTNSNQPQHF. The CDR3 DNA follows: TGTGCCAGCAGCCTACGGGACACCAATAGCAATCAGCCCCAGCATTTT.